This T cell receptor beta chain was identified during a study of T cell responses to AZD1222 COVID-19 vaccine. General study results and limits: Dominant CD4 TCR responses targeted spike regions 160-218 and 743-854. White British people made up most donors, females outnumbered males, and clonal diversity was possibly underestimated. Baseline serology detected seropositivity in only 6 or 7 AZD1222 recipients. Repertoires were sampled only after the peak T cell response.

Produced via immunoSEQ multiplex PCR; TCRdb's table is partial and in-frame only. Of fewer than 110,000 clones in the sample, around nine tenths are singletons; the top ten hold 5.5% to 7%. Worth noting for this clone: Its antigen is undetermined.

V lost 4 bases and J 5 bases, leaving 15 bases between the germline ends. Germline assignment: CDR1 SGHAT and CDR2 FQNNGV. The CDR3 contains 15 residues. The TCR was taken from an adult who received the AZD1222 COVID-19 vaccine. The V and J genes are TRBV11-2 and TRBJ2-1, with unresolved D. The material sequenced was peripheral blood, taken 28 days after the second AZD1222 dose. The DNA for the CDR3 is TGTGCCAGCAGCTCCCAATTTAGAGAAAACAATGAGCAGTTCTTC. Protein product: CASSSQFRENNEQFF.